The entry that follows covers one T cell receptor (beta chain) sequence. The antigen it binds to is not known. One base away there is no much larger clone; base qualities are not given. The sample originates from a study of shared clonotypes between healthy human individuals (TCRdb year 2020). Background on the whole study: The cohort comprised two women and three men aged 18 to 49 years. For each donor, CD4 naive and CD4 memory were each run on three plates, CD8 naive on two plates, and CD8 memory on one plate. To increase sequencing depth and limit assay-specific biases, TCR repertoire library preparation and sequencing were carried out by different laboratories using diverse techniques. Leukapheresis yielded between about 0.9 and 9.5 billion PBMCs per donor. The study deeply sequenced blood TCR repertoires of five healthy adults to estimate repertoire size and the extent of clonotype sharing between individuals. What the research found in general, with its limitations: Compared with non-shared clonotypes, clonotypes shared by all four sorted-subset donors had higher generation probabilities. The small number of donors limited the genetic and exposure-history diversity represented. Naive subsets generally had larger estimated clonotype richness than memory subsets. Sampling was restricted to blood, and TCR repertoires in tissue are likely to differ from TCR repertoires in blood. Pairwise subsampling led to the expectation that sequencing depth would affect the degree of clonotype sharing among donors. Incomplete sequencing was indicated by rarefaction of sorted-subset datasets, despite the large sequencing depth. Sharing across a few donors was observed for 5% to 6.5% of naive CD4, over 3% of naive CD8, 2.3% of memory CD4, and 0.4% of memory CD8 clonotypes.

Trimmed from V: 0 bases; trimmed from J: 3 bases; junction bases lacking a gene match: 0. Inclusive of the bounding cysteine and phenylalanine, the CDR3 is 16 residues long. The read is trimmed to its CDR3 DNA, 48 bases read in frame from base 1. The CDR1 and CDR2 encoded by the germline V gene (reference sequence) are LNHNV and YYDKDF. The donors were healthy, HIV-negative adults with no recently reported acute infections or vaccinations. Every donor was a Caucasian adult residing in Nashville, Tennessee, USA. CD4+ T cells were enriched by magnetic negative selection, after which naive cells were positively selected on CD45RA and the negative fraction was taken as the memory subset. After blood collection by leukapheresis, PBMCs were isolated using Ficoll-Histopaque density gradient centrifugation and then cryopreserved in the vapor phase of liquid nitrogen. Analytical flow cytometry was used to check the purity and quantity of every magnetically sorted T cell population. Each sorted fraction had its genomic DNA isolated and then quantified by UV absorbance on a Nanodrop 2000c.

Using the deep immunoSEQ assay, TCR CDR3 regions were amplified from genomic DNA by multiplex PCR. Genomic DNA extracted from each cell subset was distributed evenly over all wells of several immunoSEQ 96-well plates, and each plate served as one replicate. For sorted subsets, each replicate PCR was loaded with approximately 190 ng genomic DNA, equivalent to approximately 33,000 T cell genomes. The purified libraries were quantified using a Qubit 3.0 fluorometer, sized with a Bioanalyzer 2100, and then quantified again using the KAPA Library Quantification kit. Each immunoSEQ 96-well plate was sequenced on its own single-read 150-cycle Illumina NextSeq 550 flow cell. The source study handled its data this way. Because the immunoSEQ output held only junctional sequences and lacked quality scores, the filtering could not match the filtering applied to full-length reads. To assign V/J genes and CDR3, sequences were annotated using PyIR, a Python wrapper for IgBLAST v1.9, with IMGT germline references. Reads were filtered out if the reads had weak V/J assignments (E-value above 1e-6), no CDR3, stop codons, out-of-frame junctions, or ambiguous translated residues. V3J clonotypes were defined by identical inferred V gene, J gene, and CDR3 amino acid sequence. Percentage overlap between repertoires was calculated by dividing the number of shared unique clonotypes by the size of the smaller repertoire. Richness of each repertoire was evaluated using RTK rarefaction, the Chao1 estimator, and Recon v2.1 estimates of unobserved clonotypes. Generation probabilities were computed with OLGA for all TCRbeta clonotypes obtained by the gDNA method from several donors. Not all clones reach the TCRdb copy of this immuneACCESS table, which keeps in-frame sequences only. Checked studies attribute under half of the gap to unresolved V genes and leave the rest unexplained. The DNA was the basis for D and trimming; V, J and clone size are from that table. The sample has over a million clones on record, about 75% of them singletons. In total, the top ten clones hold nearly 1.5% of the sample.

The V and J segments used are TRBV15 and TRBJ2-5; the central 14 bases match TRBD2. The sample comprised memory CD4+ T cells sorted from blood. The label giving this sample's cell subset or site can be read as: CD45RA-negative fraction. This receptor was taken from a man younger than 30 in good health. The nucleotide sequence is TGTGCCACCAGCAGAGAGGGACTAGCGGGGGAAGAGACCCAGTACTTC. This gives the protein CATSREGLAGEETQYF.